The 24 T cell receptor beta chains below come from one sample, sequenced in a study of T cell changes during pregnancy in multiple sclerosis. The method was immunoSEQ multiplex PCR; TCRdb's version includes in-frame clones alone and lacks a portion of them. There are under 55,000 clones in the sample; 70% to 90% occur only once, and under 2% lies in the top ten. The specimen comprised peripheral blood, sampled in the first trimester of pregnancy. The origin of the receptors is a female donor with multiple sclerosis, enrolled in a pregnancy study.

The chain has TRBV28 and TRBJ2-7; 8 nucleotides align to TRBD2. CDR3 size: 15 residues. Germline lookup yields CDR1 MDHEN and CDR2 SYDVKM. The V gene end was trimmed by 3 bases and the J gene end by 3 bases; junction bases not matched to a gene: 7. The CDR3 sequence: CASSFSGGGGYEQYF. The DNA for the CDR3 is TGTGCCAGCAGTTTCAGCGGGGGAGGGGGCTACGAGCAGTACTTC.

This clone has just a few counts. This chain joins TRBV28 and TRBJ1-2; possible D gene TRBD1, 5 bases. Germline loops: CDR1 MDHEN, CDR2 SYDVKM. The CDR3 totals 16 residues. Trimming removed 2 bases at V and 4 bases at J, with 17 bases between. In DNA form, the CDR3 reads TGTGCCAGCAGTTTACGCCCCGGGGGGGTCGTCTATGGCTACACCTTC. Translating gives CASSLRPGGVVYGYTF.

The V gene is TRBV5-5, the J gene TRBJ1-5; TRBD1 is a possible D gene (6 bases). Per germline, CDR1 SGHKS and CDR2 YYEKEE (reference sequence). The V gene lost 4 bases and the J gene lost 6 bases, with 14 bases spanning the gap. The CDR3 is 14 residues long. DNA for the CDR3: TGTGCCAGCAGCCGGGGGGCAGGCCCTCAGCCCCAGCATTTT. Protein product: CASSRGAGPQPQHF.

V gene TRBV5-1 combines with J gene TRBJ2-3, with D hard to call. The V gene lost 0 bases and the J gene lost 3 bases, with 8 bases spanning the gap. The length of the CDR3 is 14 residues. CDR1 is SGHRS and CDR2 is YFSETQ in the germline V gene. CDR3 protein: CASSLDPRTDTQYF. In DNA form, the CDR3 reads TGCGCCAGCAGCTTGGATCCCAGGACAGATACGCAGTATTTT.

This clone has more than one count but fewer than ten. The chain recombines TRBV5-1 with TRBJ1-2; D not resolved. V lost 0 bases and J 5 bases, leaving 5 bases between the germline ends. Germline CDR1 is SGHRS and CDR2 is YFSETQ. The CDR3 loop spans 12 amino acids. The CDR3 bases are TGCGCCAGCAGCTTGGAACAGTATGGCTACACCTTC. This translates into CASSLEQYGYTF.

The chain combines TRBV5-1 with TRBJ2-5; 12 bases line up with TRBD1. The CDR3 has 17 residues. J was trimmed by 5 bases and V by 4 bases; bases with no gene match: 12. Germline CDR1 reads SGHRS; CDR2 reads YFSETQ. The CDR3, as DNA: TGCGCCAGCAGCCCCCCGACCGGGACAGGGGGCGGGGAGACCCAGTACTTC. Its protein product is CASSPPTGTGGGETQYF.

This clone was detected once. The rearrangement uses TRBV19 and TRBJ2-3; 9 nucleotides match TRBD1. V shed 6 bases and J 0 bases; nucleotides not matched to a gene: 4. CDR1 is LNHDA and CDR2 is SQIVND in the germline V gene (reference sequence). The CDR3 totals 15 residues. The CDR3 loop is CASSLGTGSTDTQYF. For the CDR3, the DNA is TGTGCCAGTAGCCTAGGGACAGGGAGCACAGATACGCAGTATTTT. The full variable domain, in which reference TRBV19 and TRBJ2-3 provide the parts outside the CDR3, is DGGITQSPKYLFRKEGQNVTLSCEQNLNHDAMYWYRQDPGQGLRLIYYSQIVNDFQKGDIAEGYSVSREKKESFPLTVTSAQKNPTAFYLCASSLGTGSTDTQYFGPGTRLTVL.

In this sample, this clone turned up once. V and J are TRBV6-5 and TRBJ1-2, with a possible D match to TRBD1 (5 bases). The CDR3 is made up of 14 amino acids. Deletions cut 8 bases from V and 4 bases from J, with 17 bases between. CDR1 is MNHEY, CDR2 SVGAGI, per germline. This CDR3 is CASHHRGSIYGYTF. As DNA, the CDR3 is TGTGCCAGCCACCACCGGGGGAGTATCTATGGCTACACCTTC.

This chain uses TRBV7-3 with TRBJ1-6; D is uncertain. The V gene's germline CDR1 is SGHTA and CDR2 FQGTGA. This CDR3 region has 13 residues. V lost 6 bases to trimming and J lost 7 bases, with 10 bases between them. The CDR3 protein is CASRREWNSPLHF. CDR3 bases: TGTGCCAGCAGGAGGGAATGGAATTCACCCCTCCACTTT.

The chain joins TRBV30 to TRBJ1-4, with 8 bases aligning to TRBD1. Per germline, CDR1 GTSNPN and CDR2 SVGIG (reference sequence). This CDR3 has 16 residues. V was pared by 3 bases and J by 8 bases, with 14 bases of the junction left unmatched. The CDR3 bases are TGTGCCTGGAGCGCAGTCGGACAGGGTCGGCGAGAAAAACTGTTTTTT. Encoded protein: CAWSAVGQGRREKLFF.

The CDR3 DNA reads as TGTGCCAGCAGCTTAACGTCCGGGGGGAACACTGAAGCTTTCTTT. The encoded protein is CASSLTSGGNTEAFF. The rearrangement links TRBV7-3 to TRBJ1-1, with TRBD1 as a possible D gene (5 bases). Trimming shortened V by 0 bases and J by 1 base, and 9 bases separated the two germline ends. CDR3 size: 15 residues. Germline CDR1 is SGHTA and CDR2 is FQGTGA.

This chain uses TRBV15 with TRBJ2-6; D gene uncertain. V was shortened by 0 bases and J by 1 base, with 7 bases between the two germline ends. The CDR3 loop spans 16 amino acids. In germline, CDR1 is LNHNV, CDR2 YYDKDF (reference sequence). The CDR3 protein is CATSRDLFSGANVLTF. In DNA form, the CDR3 reads TGTGCCACCAGCAGAGATTTATTTTCTGGGGCCAACGTCCTGACTTTC.

V and J are TRBV7-9 and TRBJ2-2, with D unclear. Trimming left V 5 bases short and J 3 bases short, with 7 bases between. Germline lookup yields CDR1 SEHNR and CDR2 FQNEAQ (reference sequence). The CDR3 extends over 13 amino acids. The CDR3 reads CASSPRDTGELFF. CDR3 sequence (DNA): TGTGCCAGCAGCCCCCGGGACACCGGGGAGCTGTTTTTT.

The chain recombines TRBV10-2 with TRBJ1-2; the match to TRBD1 covers 7 bases. The J segment lost 4 bases and the V segment lost 1 base, leaving 3 bases of the junction unmatched. Germline CDR1 WSHSY, CDR2 SAAADI. The CDR3 spans 14 residues. CDR3 nucleotide sequence: TGCGCCAGCAGTGAGTGGACAGGCCCCTATGGCTACACCTTC. As protein: CASSEWTGPYGYTF.

This sequence joins TRBV19 and TRBJ2-3; TRBD1 aligns across 9 bases. CDR1 is LNHDA and CDR2 is SQIVND in the germline V gene (reference sequence). V shed 4 bases, J shed 2 bases, and the junction held 4 bases outside the gene matches. CDR3 length: 15 residues. CDR3 bases: TGTGCCAGTAGTAAAGGGACAGGGTACACAGATACGCAGTATTTT. The encoded protein is CASSKGTGYTDTQYF.

The V call is TRBV6-6, the J call TRBJ1-6, with D uncertain. Germline CDR1 and CDR2: MNHNY and SVGAGI (reference sequence). V gave up 5 bases and J gave up 10 bases, with 6 bases separating them. The length of the CDR3 is 11 residues. CDR3 sequence: CASSPGSPLHF. DNA of the CDR3: TGTGCCAGCAGTCCCGGGTCACCCCTCCACTTT.

V is TRBV2 and J is TRBJ1-4, with D maybe TRBD1 (6 bases). V lost 3 bases to trimming and J lost 7 bases, with 12 bases between them. The CDR3 consists of 14 residues. CDR1 and CDR2 (germline): SNHLY, FYNNEI. The CDR3 DNA is TGTGCCAGCAGTGATAACAGGGATAGTGAAAAACTGTTTTTT. As protein: CASSDNRDSEKLFF.

V and J are TRBV9 and TRBJ2-3; no definite D call. This CDR3 is 14 amino acids long. Deletions cut 4 bases from V and 1 base from J, with 10 bases between. Germline CDR1 SGDLS, CDR2 YYNGEE. CDR3 loop: CASSSDLGTDTQYF. The CDR3 bases are TGTGCCAGCAGCTCCGACTTAGGCACAGATACGCAGTATTTT.

V gene TRBV19 combines with J gene TRBJ2-1, with 10 bases aligning to TRBD2. The CDR3 consists of 14 residues. V lost 7 bases, J lost 9 bases, and 9 bases stayed unmatched. Germline lookup yields CDR1 LNHDA and CDR2 SQIVND (reference sequence). The CDR3 sequence: CASKKRGGLVEQFF. In DNA form, the CDR3 reads TGTGCCAGTAAGAAGCGGGGGGGATTAGTTGAGCAGTTCTTC.

The rearrangement links TRBV27 to TRBJ2-7; 7 nucleotides agree with TRBD1. From germline, CDR1 is MNHEY and CDR2 SMNVEV (reference sequence). J gave up 2 bases and V 4 bases, and 5 bases lay outside the gene matches. The CDR3 has 14 residues. The DNA of the CDR3 is TGTGCCAGCAGTTCCCCAGGGGGAACCTACGAGCAGTACTTC. Its translation: CASSSPGGTYEQYF.

The rearrangement joins TRBV6-6 to TRBJ2-7; TRBD1 aligns across 7 bases. Germline loops: CDR1 MNHNY, CDR2 SVGAGI (reference sequence). This CDR3 is built from 14 residues. Trimming removed 5 bases from V and 2 bases from J; junction bases left unmatched: 6. The CDR3 region is CASSNRQGPYEQYF. The CDR3 DNA reads as TGTGCCAGCAGTAACAGACAGGGACCCTACGAGCAGTACTTC.

The chain links TRBV5-1 to TRBJ1-3; D is perhaps TRBD1 (5 bases). V dropped 1 base and J dropped 2 bases, with 10 bases sitting between them. CDR3 size: 15 residues. Germline values: CDR1 SGHRS, CDR2 YFSETQ. DNA of the CDR3: TGCGCCAGCAGCTTGTTATCGACAGCTGGAAACACCATATATTTT. Its translation: CASSLLSTAGNTIYF.

This chain joins TRBV9 and TRBJ2-5; 8 bases agree with TRBD2. The CDR3 length is 15 residues. Germline assignment: CDR1 SGDLS and CDR2 YYNGEE. V lost 3 bases to trimming and J lost 5 bases; unmatched junction nucleotides: 9. CDR3 residues: CASSATGLAGETQYF. In nucleotides, the CDR3 is TGTGCCAGCAGCGCGACAGGACTAGCCGGGGAGACCCAGTACTTC.

The J gene is TRBJ2-1, the V gene TRBV6-5; weak D call: TRBD2 (5 bases). The CDR3 consists of 15 residues. The ends were cut back, 2 bases at V and 6 bases at J, with 14 bases in the middle. Germline V gene lookup returns CDR1 MNHEY and CDR2 SVGAGI. The DNA of the CDR3 is TGTGCCAGCAGTTACAGTGAGGGAGTGGGCAATGAGCAGTTCTTC. This codes for CASSYSEGVGNEQFF.